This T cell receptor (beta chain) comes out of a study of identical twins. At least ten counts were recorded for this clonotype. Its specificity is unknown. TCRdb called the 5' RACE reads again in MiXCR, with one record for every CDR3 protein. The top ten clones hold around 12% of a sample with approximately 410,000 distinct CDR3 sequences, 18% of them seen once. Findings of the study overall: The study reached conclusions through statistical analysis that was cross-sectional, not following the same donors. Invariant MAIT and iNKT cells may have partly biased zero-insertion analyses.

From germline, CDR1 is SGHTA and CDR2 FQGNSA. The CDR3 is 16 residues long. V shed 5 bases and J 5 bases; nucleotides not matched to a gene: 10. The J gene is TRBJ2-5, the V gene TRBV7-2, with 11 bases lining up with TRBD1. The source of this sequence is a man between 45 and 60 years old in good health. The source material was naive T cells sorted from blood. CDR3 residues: CASSTQRTGGRETQYF. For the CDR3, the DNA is TGTGCCAGCAGCACCCAAAGGACAGGGGGCCGGGAGACCCAGTACTTC.